This entry describes one T cell receptor (beta chain). The entry originates in a study of Tregs in tolerant kidney transplant recipients. Per germline, CDR1 SGHTA and CDR2 FQGTGA. The ends were cut back, 1 base at V and 9 bases at J, with 22 bases in the middle. CDR3 size: 18 residues. Profiling relied on immunoSEQ multiplex PCR, and the TCRdb table lists in-frame clones only, not all of them. This sample carries about 56,000 clones, around 82% of them seen once, and the ten largest clones take 5.2%. V is TRBV7-3 and J is TRBJ1-6, with TRBD1 as a possible D gene (5 bases). Sequences were obtained from CD4+ T cells from blood. This clonotype originated in a human donor in good health. CDR3: CASSLRGRLLGKGSPLHF. In nucleotides, the CDR3 is TGTGCCAGCAGCTTAAGGGGCCGTTTGTTGGGGAAGGGTTCACCCCTCCACTTT.